A single TCR beta chain is shown here with its context. Its target is unknown. This specimen includes other DNA sequences encoding the same CDR3. The sample belongs to a study of cytomegalovirus exposure and HLA in healthy donors. Overall study results and limits: Sequencing depth roughly uniform across donors was assumed in presence/absence analyses. Later findings reportedly placed an Asian-associated ancestry cluster below the approximately 650-donor mean for N-insertions. Cytomegalovirus-associated status was assigned to some 180 TCR beta chains. TCR beta V- and J-gene trimming, according to a later analysis, was linked to a missense DCLRE1C variant.

This PCR relied on a set of 60 Vbeta primers and 13 Jbeta primers. The method was immunoSEQ multiplex PCR; TCRdb's version includes in-frame clones alone and lacks a portion of them. This listing includes roughly 220,000 clones. Germline loops: CDR1 SNHLY, CDR2 FYNNEI. CDR3 length: 14 residues. V shed 3 bases and J shed 0 bases, with 9 bases lying between them. This receptor was identified in a girl aged 2-10 years in good health and CMV-seropositive. The material sequenced was PBMCs. This chain joins TRBV2 and TRBJ2-7, with a weak D call TRBD1 (5 bases). The CDR3 loop reads CASSEQGSSYEQYF. The CDR3 nucleotides are TGTGCCAGCAGTGAGCAGGGATCCTCCTACGAGCAGTACTTC.